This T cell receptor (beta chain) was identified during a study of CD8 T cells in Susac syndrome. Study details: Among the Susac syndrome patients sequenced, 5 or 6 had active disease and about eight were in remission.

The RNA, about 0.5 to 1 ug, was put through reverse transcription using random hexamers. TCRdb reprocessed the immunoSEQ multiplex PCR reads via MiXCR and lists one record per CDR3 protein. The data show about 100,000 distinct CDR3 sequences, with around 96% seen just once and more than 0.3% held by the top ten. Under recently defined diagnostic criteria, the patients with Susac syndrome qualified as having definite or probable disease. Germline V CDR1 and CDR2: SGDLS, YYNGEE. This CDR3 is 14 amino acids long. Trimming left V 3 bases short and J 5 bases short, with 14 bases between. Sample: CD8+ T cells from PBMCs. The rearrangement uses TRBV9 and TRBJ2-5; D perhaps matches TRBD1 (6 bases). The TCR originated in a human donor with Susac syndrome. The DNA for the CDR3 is TGTGCCAGCAGCGGACAGGAATTGTCGGAGACCCAGTACTTC. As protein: CASSGQELSETQYF.